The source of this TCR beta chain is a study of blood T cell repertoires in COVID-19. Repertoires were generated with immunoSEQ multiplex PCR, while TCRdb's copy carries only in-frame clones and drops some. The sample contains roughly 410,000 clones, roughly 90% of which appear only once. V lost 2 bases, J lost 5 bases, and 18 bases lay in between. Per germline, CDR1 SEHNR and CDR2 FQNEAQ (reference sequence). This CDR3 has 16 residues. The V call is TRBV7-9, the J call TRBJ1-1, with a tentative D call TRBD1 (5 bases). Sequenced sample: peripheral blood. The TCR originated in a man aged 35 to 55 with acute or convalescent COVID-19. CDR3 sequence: CASSLSGAERGTEAFF. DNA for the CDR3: TGTGCCAGCAGCTTATCTGGGGCCGAACGGGGGACTGAAGCTTTCTTT.